This is a list of T cell receptor beta chains from one sample in a study of cytomegalovirus exposure and HLA in healthy donors. The assay was immunoSEQ multiplex PCR, and TCRdb's table has in-frame clones only and misses some. Recorded for this sample: some 62,000 clones. Sequenced material: PBMCs. Receptor source: a man aged 30 to 39 in good health and CMV-seropositive. Each CDR3 is given with its conserved first and last residue. A D gene is named only where the DNA matches it firmly.

D gene	V gene	J gene	CDR3 protein	CDR3 DNA
TRBD1	TRBV5-1	TRBJ2-6	CASSLEARDRALPGANVLTF	TGCGCCAGCAGCTTGGAGGCCCGGGACAGGGCTCTTCCTGGGGCCAACGTCCTGACTTTC
TRBD2	TRBV30	TRBJ2-5	CAWSETSGAQETQYF	TGTGCCTGGAGTGAGACTAGCGGGGCCCAAGAGACCCAGTACTTC
.	TRBV4-1	TRBJ2-7	CASSQDEGRGNYEQYF	TGCGCCAGCAGCCAAGATGAAGGCAGGGGTAACTACGAGCAGTACTTC
TRBD1	TRBV4-1	TRBJ1-1	CASSRPLTGDTNTEAFF	TGCGCCAGCAGCCGGCCCCTTACAGGGGACACGAACACTGAGGCTTTCTTT
.	TRBV5-5	TRBJ2-5	CASSLEGGVDGTQYF	TGTGCCAGCAGCTTGGAAGGAGGGGTAGATGGGACCCAGTACTTC
.	TRBV6-5	TRBJ2-7	CASSYKGANEQYF	TGTGCCAGCAGTTATAAAGGGGCGAACGAGCAGTACTTC
.	TRBV11-3	TRBJ2-7	CASTLPREQYF	TGTGCCAGCACCCTCCCCCGCGAGCAGTACTTC
.	TRBV18	TRBJ2-3	CASSPGGLGTDTQYF	TGTGCCAGCTCACCAGGTGGACTGGGCACAGATACGCAGTATTTT
TRBD1	TRBV6-1	TRBJ1-6	CASSSDRGLSPLHF	TGTGCCAGCAGCTCGGACAGGGGATTATCACCCCTCCACTTT
.	TRBV30	TRBJ2-3	CAWSTQIGTDTQYF	TGTGCCTGGAGTACTCAAATCGGGACAGATACGCAGTATTTT
.	TRBV15	TRBJ2-7	CATSIGGGNAYEQYF	TGTGCCACCTCTATCGGCGGGGGCAACGCCTACGAGCAGTACTTC
TRBD2	TRBV9	TRBJ2-2	CASSVSRWGGTGELFF	TGTGCCAGCAGCGTTAGCCGATGGGGAGGGACCGGGGAGCTGTTTTTT
.	TRBV30	TRBJ1-3	CAWSLQGNSGNTIYF	TGTGCCTGGAGTCTTCAGGGCAACTCTGGAAACACCATATATTTT
.	TRBV11-2	TRBJ2-5	CASSWETGRIETQYF	TGTGCCAGCAGCTGGGAGACAGGGAGGATCGAGACCCAGTACTTC
TRBD2	TRBV11-3	TRBJ2-7	CASSFWGGVREQYF	TGTGCCAGCAGCTTTTGGGGAGGGGTTCGCGAGCAGTACTTC
.	TRBV30	TRBJ1-2	CACPPPTSYGYTF	TGTGCCTGCCCTCCTCCGACATCCTATGGCTACACCTTC
.	TRBV19	TRBJ1-2	CASSIWGDQDYGYTF	TGTGCCAGTAGTATCTGGGGGGATCAGGACTATGGCTACACCTTC
.	TRBV2	TRBJ2-7	CASRATGTFYEQYF	TGTGCCAGCAGGGCAACAGGGACCTTCTACGAGCAGTACTTC
TRBD2	TRBV7-9	TRBJ2-5	CASSLRTRKTQYF	TGTGCCAGCAGCTTACGGACTAGAAAGACCCAGTACTTC
.	TRBV25-1	TRBJ1-2	CASSESSGSGYTF	TGTGCCAGCAGTGAGTCTTCGGGGTCAGGCTACACCTTC
.	TRBV27	TRBJ1-2	CASSYRAGNYGYTF	TGTGCCAGCAGCTACAGGGCTGGGAACTATGGCTACACCTTC